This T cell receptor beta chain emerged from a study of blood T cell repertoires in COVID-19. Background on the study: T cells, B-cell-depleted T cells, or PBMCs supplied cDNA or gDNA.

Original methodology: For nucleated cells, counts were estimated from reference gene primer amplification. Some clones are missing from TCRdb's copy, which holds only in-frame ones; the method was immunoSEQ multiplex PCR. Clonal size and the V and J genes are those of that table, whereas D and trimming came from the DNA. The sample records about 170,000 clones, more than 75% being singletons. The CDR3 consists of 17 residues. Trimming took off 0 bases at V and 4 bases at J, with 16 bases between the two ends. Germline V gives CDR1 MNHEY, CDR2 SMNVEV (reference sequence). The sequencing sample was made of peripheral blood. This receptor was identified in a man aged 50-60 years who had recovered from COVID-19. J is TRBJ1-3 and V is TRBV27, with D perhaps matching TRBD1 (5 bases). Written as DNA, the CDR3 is TGTGCCAGCAGTTTATCCCCTAGGGGTGGTGGAGGAAACACCATATATTTT. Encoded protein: CASSLSPRGGGGNTIYF.